Presented here are 23 T cell receptor beta chains from one specimen sequenced in a study of cytomegalovirus exposure and HLA in healthy donors. Primers for the PCR totalled 60 Vbeta and 13 Jbeta. The method was immunoSEQ multiplex PCR; TCRdb's version includes in-frame clones alone and lacks a portion of them. The profile shows about 140,000 clones, around 84% of them singletons. The specimen sequenced was PBMCs. These receptor sequences come from a man aged 50 or older in good health and CMV-seronegative.

The gene calls are TRBV7-2 and TRBJ1-2, with 7 bases lining up with TRBD1. The CDR3 has 14 amino acids. J lost 2 bases, V lost 6 bases, and 6 bases had no gene match. Germline V gene lookup returns CDR1 SGHTA and CDR2 FQGNSA. The CDR3 protein is CASRTGTANYGYTF. CDR3 DNA sequence: TGTGCCAGCAGGACCGGGACAGCAAACTATGGCTACACCTTC.

CDR3 bases: TGTGCCAGCAGTACCGCCCTGGGCGAGGGAAACATTCAGTACTTC. The encoded protein is CASSTALGEGNIQYF. The V gene is TRBV25-1, the J gene TRBJ2-4, with a possible D match to TRBD2 (5 bases). CDR3 length: 15 residues. The V end was cut by 5 bases, the J end by 6 bases, with 17 bases between. Germline CDR1 is MGHDK and CDR2 is SYGVNS.

V usage is TRBV18 and J usage is TRBJ1-4; no firm D call. The V gene lost 1 base and the J gene lost 2 bases, with 5 bases spanning the gap. CDR3 size: 14 residues. Looked up from germline, CDR1 is KGHSH and CDR2 is LQKENI. The CDR3 DNA reads TGTGCCAGCTCACCACTACAGACTAATGAAAAACTGTTTTTT. Its protein is CASSPLQTNEKLFF. The whole variable domain, filled in from reference TRBV18 and TRBJ1-4, reads NAGVMQNPRHLVRRRGQEARLRCSPMKGHSHVYWYRQLPEEGLKFMVYLQKENIIDESGMPKERFSAEFPKEGPSILRIQQVVRGDSAAYFCASSPLQTNEKLFFGSGTQLSVL.

The rearrangement uses TRBV7-9 and TRBJ1-1, with D hard to call. Between the trimmed V and J ends, which lost 5 bases and 1 base, there was a span of 14 bases. Germline assignment: CDR1 SEHNR and CDR2 FQNEAQ (reference sequence). The CDR3 loop spans 15 amino acids. CDR3 amino acids: CASSLEGVKNTEAFF. The DNA of the CDR3 is TGTGCCAGCAGCCTAGAAGGAGTAAAGAACACTGAAGCTTTCTTT.

This clone was counted only a few times. The identical CDR3 is also encoded by other nucleotide sequences in the sample. This sequence joins TRBV19 and TRBJ2-5; 11 bases agree with TRBD1. The ends lost 3 bases at V and 5 bases at J; junction bases unmatched: 2. The germline gives CDR1 LNHDA, CDR2 SQIVND (reference sequence). CDR3 length: 14 residues. The CDR3 DNA reads as TGTGCCAGTAGTATCGGACAGGGGGCCGAGACCCAGTACTTC. It specifies CASSIGQGAETQYF. Full variable domain (outside the CDR3, taken from reference TRBV19 and TRBJ2-5): DGGITQSPKYLFRKEGQNVTLSCEQNLNHDAMYWYRQDPGQGLRLIYYSQIVNDFQKGDIAEGYSVSREKKESFPLTVTSAQKNPTAFYLCASSIGQGAETQYFGPGTRLLVL.

The chain uses TRBV2 and TRBJ2-3; D is perhaps TRBD1 (7 bases). The CDR3 consists of 16 residues. The V gene's germline CDR1 is SNHLY and CDR2 FYNNEI. Trimming took off 3 bases at V and 5 bases at J, with 18 bases between the two ends. DNA of the CDR3: TGTGCCAGCAGTGAGTTAAGGCAGGGGGGTGGAGATACGCAGTATTTT. Its protein is CASSELRQGGGDTQYF. Using reference TRBV2 and TRBJ2-3 for the parts outside the CDR3, the full variable domain is EPEVTQTPSHQVTQMGQEVILRCVPISNHLYFYWYRQILGQKVEFLVSFYNNEISEKSEIFDDQFSVERPDGSNFTLKIRSTKLEDSAMYFCASSELRQGGGDTQYFGPGTRLTVL.

Notes on this clone: The same CDR3 also results from other DNA sequences found in this sample. The genes are TRBV2 and TRBJ2-1, with 9 positions matching TRBD1. The V gene's germline CDR1 is SNHLY and CDR2 FYNNEI. The V segment lost 3 bases and the J segment 7 bases; nucleotides outside the gene matches: 1. The length of the CDR3 is 13 residues. CDR3 sequence reads: CASSEDRGNEQFF. The CDR3 DNA reads as TGTGCCAGCAGTGAGGACAGGGGTAATGAGCAGTTCTTC.

The chain has TRBV11-2 and TRBJ2-2, with 7 bases aligning to TRBD2. V shed 1 base, J shed 2 bases, and the junction held 4 bases outside the gene matches. This CDR3 is built from 16 residues. Germline values: CDR1 SGHAT, CDR2 FQNNGV. The CDR3 region is CASSLGLADNTGELFF. In nucleotides, the CDR3 is TGTGCCAGCAGCTTAGGACTAGCTGATAACACCGGGGAGCTGTTTTTT.

The chain couples TRBV28 to TRBJ2-7; D possibly corresponds to TRBD1 (6 bases). Trimming shortened V by 6 bases and J by 0 bases, and 18 bases separated the two germline ends. Germline CDR1 MDHEN, CDR2 SYDVKM. This CDR3 has 16 residues. The CDR3 region is CASRPTYRESSYEQYF. CDR3 sequence (DNA): TGTGCCAGCAGGCCAACCTACAGGGAGAGCTCCTACGAGCAGTACTTC.

The table lists this clone with a few counts. V is TRBV6-1 and J is TRBJ1-1; 8 nucleotides match TRBD1. V dropped 6 bases and J dropped 6; count of bases not matched to a gene: 6. This CDR3 has 13 residues. Germline V gene data show CDR1 as MNHNS and CDR2 as SASEGT. The CDR3 protein is CASRLDREPEAFF. DNA of the CDR3: TGTGCCAGCAGATTGGACAGGGAGCCTGAAGCTTTCTTT.

V gene TRBV23-1 combines with J gene TRBJ2-7, with 10 bases identical to TRBD2. TRBV23-1 is filed as an ORF, its function uncertain. Trimming took 2 bases from V and 5 from J; bases not matched to a gene: 6. The CDR3 consists of 15 residues. The CDR3 nucleotides are TGCGCCAGCAGTCAACTAGCGGGAGTAGGGAACGAGCAGTACTTC. Protein sequence: CASSQLAGVGNEQYF.

As concerns this clone: A junction end diverges from the germline sequence, so it may reflect a read error. This chain links TRBV27 with TRBJ1-1; TRBD1 agrees at 10 bases. Germline loops: CDR1 MNHEY, CDR2 SMNVEV (reference sequence). The CDR3 spans 13 residues. In DNA form, the CDR3 reads TGTGCCAGCTGGTGGACAGGGGGTGCTGAAACTTTCTTT. It translates to CASWWTGGAETFF.

The gene calls are TRBV6-1 and TRBJ1-5; 11 bases are shared with TRBD1. The V segment lost 8 bases and the J segment 2 bases; nucleotides outside the gene matches: 5. This CDR3 contains 15 residues. CDR1 is MNHNS and CDR2 is SASEGT in the germline V gene. CDR3 sequence: CASWGTGGRNQPQHF. The CDR3 bases are TGTGCCAGCTGGGGGACAGGGGGACGCAATCAGCCCCAGCATTTT.

This chain joins TRBV5-1 and TRBJ2-7, with 9 bases lining up with TRBD1. This CDR3 is 13 amino acids long. The V gene's germline CDR1 is SGHRS and CDR2 YFSETQ. V lost 4 bases and J lost 3; bases outside the gene matches: 2. The CDR3 coding sequence is TGCGCCAGCAGCCGGGACAGGGACTACGAGCAGTACTTC. It specifies CASSRDRDYEQYF.

The chain carries TRBV11-2 and TRBJ2-7; 12 nucleotides agree with TRBD2. V was clipped by 2 bases and J by 4 bases; unmatched bases: 6. Germline CDR1 SGHAT, CDR2 FQNNGV. The CDR3 contains 16 residues. The chain's CDR3 is CASSLIATSGSYEQYF. The DNA of the CDR3 is TGTGCCAGCAGCTTAATTGCGACTAGCGGGAGTTACGAGCAGTACTTC.

In this sample, this clone turned up a few times. V usage is TRBV19 and J usage is TRBJ1-5, with unresolved D. The V end lost 3 bases, the J end lost 3 bases, and 6 bases lay between the germline ends. The CDR3 is 13 amino acids. Germline CDR1 LNHDA, CDR2 SQIVND (reference sequence). CDR3 in amino acids: CASSISLNQPQHF. For the CDR3, the DNA is TGTGCCAGTAGTATTTCCCTCAATCAGCCCCAGCATTTT.

The J gene is TRBJ2-3, the V gene TRBV18, with 10 bases fitting TRBD2. CDR3 length equals 15 residues. Germline V gene data show CDR1 as KGHSH and CDR2 as LQKENI. V shed 2 bases, J shed 1 base, and the junction held 0 bases outside the gene matches. The chain's CDR3 is CASSPTSGGTDTQYF. The CDR3 coding sequence is TGTGCCAGCTCACCAACTAGCGGGGGCACAGATACGCAGTATTTT.

This clone appeared once. This sequence joins TRBV28 and TRBJ2-1; 9 bases map to TRBD2. The CDR3 is made up of 15 amino acids. Germline trimming cut 10 bases from V and 5 bases from J; bases unmatched to any gene: 12. Germline V gene lookup returns CDR1 MDHEN and CDR2 SYDVKM. The CDR3 here is CATDRSGGLNNEQFF. The CDR3 nucleotides read TGTGCCACCGACCGAAGCGGGGGGCTTAACAATGAGCAGTTCTTC.

The gene calls are TRBV27 and TRBJ2-3; 14 bases line up with TRBD2. V was clipped by 4 bases and J by 4 bases; unmatched bases: 4. CDR1 and CDR2 from the germline V gene are MNHEY and SMNVEV (reference sequence). The CDR3 consists of 16 residues. The CDR3 DNA reads TGTGCCAGCAGTTCAGTGACTAGCGGGGGGGCAGATACGCAGTATTTT. Encoded protein: CASSSVTSGGADTQYF.

The rearrangement uses TRBV7-9 and TRBJ2-1, with 10 bases lining up with TRBD2. CDR3 length: 15 amino acids. Losses at the gene ends were 4 bases for V and 2 bases for J; bases not matched to a gene: 2. CDR1 SEHNR and CDR2 FQNEAQ come from the germline V gene (reference sequence). The CDR3 nucleotides read TGTGCCAGCAGCTCGGGGACTAGCGCCTACAATGAGCAGTTCTTC. It specifies CASSSGTSAYNEQFF. Combining the CDR3 with reference TRBV7-9 and TRBJ2-1 gives the whole variable domain DTGVSQNPRHKITKRGQNVTFRCDPISEHNRLYWYRQTLGQGPEFLTYFQNEAQLEKSRLLSDRFSAERPKGSFSTLEIQRTEQGDSAMYLCASSSGTSAYNEQFFGPGTRLTVL.

The chain carries TRBV7-2 and TRBJ2-5; tentative D call: TRBD1 (6 bases). CDR1 is SGHTA and CDR2 is FQGNSA in the germline V gene. There are 14 residues in the CDR3. V lost 5 bases and J lost 1, with 11 bases in between. The DNA of the CDR3 is TGTGCCAGCAGCCTTGGGACATTCCAAGAGACCCAGTACTTC. The encoded protein is CASSLGTFQETQYF.

The chain combines TRBV7-2 with TRBJ1-3; no firm D call. Germline CDR1 is SGHTA and CDR2 is FQGNSA. V shed 2 bases and J shed 5 bases, with 19 bases lying between them. This CDR3 contains 17 residues. The CDR3 sequence is CASSLNADRQIRNTIYF. The CDR3 DNA follows: TGTGCCAGCAGCTTAAATGCAGATCGTCAAATTCGAAACACCATATATTTT.

The chain employs TRBV28 and TRBJ1-1, with D perhaps TRBD1 (6 bases). Germline V gives CDR1 MDHEN, CDR2 SYDVKM. The CDR3 is 14 amino acids. The V and J ends lost 7 bases and 1 base respectively, with 13 bases between them. CDR3 loop: CASITGSRNTEAFF. CDR3 nucleotide sequence: TGTGCCAGCATCACAGGGAGTCGGAACACTGAAGCTTTCTTT.